The 21 T cell receptor beta chains presented below share a single source sample, sequenced in a study of cytomegalovirus exposure and HLA in healthy donors. The study ran its PCR with 60 Vbeta and 13 Jbeta primers. Clones were read by immunoSEQ multiplex PCR, and TCRdb kept only the in-frame ones, dropping some. The table records 95,000 to 100,000 clones, roughly 70% of them present only once. The sample was PBMCs. These TCRs come from a man between 45 and 60 years old in good health and CMV-seronegative.

V usage is TRBV5-4 and J usage is TRBJ2-7; 9 bases align to TRBD2. CDR1 is SGHNT, CDR2 YYREEE, per germline (reference sequence). The CDR3 length is 15 residues. Losses at the gene ends were 3 bases for V and 0 bases for J; bases not matched to a gene: 4. The CDR3 loop is CASSSGLASSYEQYF. The DNA for the CDR3 is TGTGCCAGCAGCTCAGGACTAGCGAGCTCCTACGAGCAGTACTTC.

V usage is TRBV4-3 and J usage is TRBJ2-2, with 12 bases matching TRBD2. CDR3 length: 17 amino acids. Germline-derived CDR1 and CDR2 are LGHNA and YSLEER. The trim removed 3 bases at V and 4 bases at J, leaving 6 bases unmatched. The CDR3 loop reads CASSQHLAGGGTGELFF. The CDR3 DNA follows: TGCGCCAGCAGCCAGCACCTAGCGGGAGGGGGCACCGGGGAGCTGTTTTTT.

This chain connects TRBV6-5 to TRBJ2-5; unclear D gene. V was clipped by 2 bases and J by 5 bases, with 15 bases between them. This CDR3 has 15 residues. Germline-derived CDR1 and CDR2 are MNHEY and SVGAGI. This CDR3 is CASSYGFEEFETQYF. Written as DNA, the CDR3 is TGTGCCAGCAGTTACGGGTTTGAGGAATTCGAGACCCAGTACTTC.

This clone counts as medium-sized. J is TRBJ1-2 and V is TRBV28; 9 bases match TRBD1. From germline, CDR1 is MDHEN and CDR2 SYDVKM. The V segment lost 5 bases and the J segment 8 bases; nucleotides outside the gene matches: 12. This CDR3 region has 15 residues. CDR3 sequence: CASSPVTDRGGGYTF. The CDR3 DNA reads as TGTGCCAGCAGTCCGGTTACGGACAGGGGTGGGGGCTACACCTTC.

The chain is built from TRBV6-5 and TRBJ1-2; 7 bases agree with TRBD1. CDR3 length: 13 amino acids. Germline V gene lookup returns CDR1 MNHEY and CDR2 SVGAGI. Unmatched junction bases numbered 6, after V lost 3 bases and J lost 8 bases. The CDR3: CASSYNRGGGYTF. CDR3 DNA sequence: TGTGCCAGCAGTTATAACAGGGGTGGGGGCTACACCTTC.

This clone was detected only a few times. The gene calls are TRBV4-2 and TRBJ2-1, with 8 bases identical to TRBD1. The CDR3 is 14 residues long. V shed 0 bases, J shed 9 bases, and the junction held 4 bases outside the gene matches. Germline V gene lookup returns CDR1 LGHNA and CDR2 YNFKEQ. In DNA, the CDR3 is TGTGCCAGCAGCCAAGATATCGGGACAGGTGAGCAGTTCTTC. Residues: CASSQDIGTGEQFF.

This clone was seen only once. This chain connects TRBV19 to TRBJ2-7; 7 nucleotides match TRBD2. The CDR3 is made up of 13 amino acids. Germline-derived CDR1 and CDR2 are LNHDA and SQIVND (reference sequence). V was pared by 3 bases and J by 4 bases, with 3 bases of the junction left unmatched. CDR3 region: CASSIAGRYEQYF. The CDR3 coding sequence is TGTGCCAGTAGTATCGCCGGGAGGTACGAGCAGTACTTC.

This clone was counted a few times. The genes are TRBV14 and TRBJ2-7; 9 positions agree with TRBD2. Per germline, CDR1 SGHDN and CDR2 FVKESK. The ends lost 4 bases at V and 1 base at J; junction bases unmatched: 14. This CDR3 has 18 amino acids. The CDR3 region is CASSLPASTSGRSYEQYF. In nucleotides, the CDR3 is TGTGCCAGCAGCCTGCCTGCCTCGACTAGCGGAAGGTCCTACGAGCAGTACTTC.

Only a few counts were recorded for this clone. This chain joins TRBV6-1 and TRBJ2-7; D is undetermined. Trimming pared 3 bases from V and 0 bases from J, leaving 6 bases between. Germline V lookup: CDR1 MNHNS, CDR2 SASEGT. CDR3 length: 13 residues. CDR3 sequence (DNA): TGTGCCAGCAGTGAGCCCAGCTCCTACGAGCAGTACTTC. Protein: CASSEPSSYEQYF.

J is TRBJ1-5 and V is TRBV30; TRBD1 matches at 10 bases. With 1 base clipped from V and 12 bases from J, the junction kept 6 bases outside the gene matches. The CDR3 loop spans 13 amino acids. In germline, CDR1 is GTSNPN, CDR2 SVGIG (reference sequence). Written as DNA, the CDR3 is TGTGCCTGGAGTGGCACAGGGGACAGGGGCCAGCATTTT. Its protein product is CAWSGTGDRGQHF. The entire variable domain, with the rest obtained from reference TRBV30 and TRBJ1-5, is as follows: SQTIHQWPATLVQPVGSPLSLECTVEGTSNPNLYWYRQAAGRGLQLLFYSVGIGQISSEVPQNLSASRPQDRQFILSSKKLLLSDSGFYLCAWSGTGDRGQHFGDGTRLSIL.

V gene TRBV28 combines with J gene TRBJ1-2; 7 positions agree with TRBD1. Germline values: CDR1 MDHEN, CDR2 SYDVKM. This CDR3 has 12 residues. V lost 5 bases to trimming and J lost 4 bases; unmatched junction nucleotides: 1. The CDR3 sequence is CASSPGGYGYTF. The CDR3 region has the DNA TGTGCCAGCAGTCCAGGGGGCTATGGCTACACCTTC.

This chain links TRBV2 with TRBJ2-5, with TRBD1 as a possible D gene (6 bases). This CDR3 contains 11 residues. CDR1 is SNHLY and CDR2 is FYNNEI in the germline V gene. Trimming removed 10 bases from V and 3 bases from J, with 9 bases in between. CDR3 residues: CATGQKETQYF. The CDR3 bases are TGTGCCACCGGACAGAAAGAGACCCAGTACTTC.

This clone was seen more than once but under ten times. This chain connects TRBV6-5 to TRBJ1-5, with a possible D match to TRBD1 (5 bases). Trimming pared 7 bases from V and 5 bases from J, leaving 15 bases between. CDR3 length: 14 amino acids. Germline CDR1 is MNHEY and CDR2 is SVGAGI. The CDR3 DNA reads as TGTGCCAGCAAAGGGACTTTGCGGGATCAGCCCCAGCATTTT. Protein product: CASKGTLRDQPQHF.

The chain has TRBV28 and TRBJ1-2; D not certain. The CDR3 extends over 16 amino acids. V lost 1 base, J lost 7 bases, and 19 bases lay in between. The germline V gene encodes CDR1 MDHEN and CDR2 SYDVKM. For the CDR3, the DNA is TGTGCCAGCAGTTTATTGGCATTGGGCGTTAACGGTGGCTACACCTTC. It yields the protein CASSLLALGVNGGYTF.

V usage is TRBV5-5 and J usage is TRBJ1-1; D might be TRBD1 (6 bases). This CDR3 spans 13 amino acids. CDR1 is SGHKS, CDR2 YYEKEE, per germline (reference sequence). Deletions cut 4 bases from V and 6 bases from J, with 13 bases between. For the CDR3, the DNA is TGTGCCAGCAGCCTGGGGGCTTTTGCTGAAGCTTTCTTT. Protein sequence: CASSLGAFAEAFF.

The chain combines TRBV30 with TRBJ2-6; the D gene is possibly TRBD1 (5 bases). The CDR3 sequence is 15 residues long. The V end was cut by 0 bases, the J end by 2 bases, with 8 bases between. Germline CDR1 and CDR2: GTSNPN and SVGIG (reference sequence). The DNA for the CDR3 is TGTGCCTGGAGTGTAAGGGGAACTGGGGCCAACGTCCTGACTTTC. It codes for CAWSVRGTGANVLTF.

The V call is TRBV5-6, the J call TRBJ1-6; unclear D gene. Germline CDR1 and CDR2: SGHDT and YYEEEE. CDR3 length: 16 amino acids. With 5 bases removed from V and 0 bases from J, the gap between germline ends came to 12 bases. The CDR3 bases are TGTGCCAGCAGTCACGACATGAGCTCCTATAATTCACCCCTCCACTTT. It yields the protein CASSHDMSSYNSPLHF.

The chain couples TRBV30 to TRBJ1-1; D gene uncertain. The CDR3 runs to 12 residues. V lost 1 base and J lost 4, with 7 bases in between. Germline V lookup: CDR1 GTSNPN, CDR2 SVGIG (reference sequence). The CDR3 protein is CAWSARGTEAFF. The CDR3 DNA reads as TGTGCCTGGAGTGCCCGAGGCACTGAAGCTTTCTTT.

Of note for this clone: At the DNA level, this CDR3 is encoded by other sequences in the same sample as well. The rearrangement joins TRBV6-5 to TRBJ2-1; 8 bases map to TRBD2. CDR1 and CDR2 from the germline V gene are MNHEY and SVGAGI. Losses at the gene ends were 5 bases for V and 7 bases for J; bases not matched to a gene: 7. The CDR3 sequence is 14 residues long. The CDR3 sequence: CASSPGLAANEQFF. The DNA of the CDR3 is TGTGCCAGCAGTCCCGGACTAGCAGCGAATGAGCAGTTCTTC.

The chain links TRBV29-1 to TRBJ2-2, with D maybe TRBD1 (7 bases). In germline, CDR1 is SQVTM, CDR2 ANQGSEA. This CDR3 spans 15 amino acids. Deletions cut 7 bases from V and 6 bases from J, with 21 bases between. The CDR3 nucleotides are TGCAGCGCACGAATCACGGGCAGGGGGGCCGGGGAGCTGTTTTTT. Amino acids: CSARITGRGAGELFF.

CDR3 sequence reads: CASRPGTQSGNTIYF. In DNA, the CDR3 is TGTGCCAGCAGACCCGGGACTCAATCTGGAAACACCATATATTTT. V and J are TRBV7-2 and TRBJ1-3; TRBD1 is a possible D gene (5 bases). The germline V and J ends were trimmed by 6 bases and 1 base, with 13 bases remaining between them. The V gene's germline CDR1 is SGHTA and CDR2 FQGNSA. This CDR3 comprises 15 residues.